This T cell receptor (beta chain) originates from a study of shared clonotypes between healthy human individuals (dated by TCRdb to between 2020 and 2021). For context, the study as a whole: Three men and a couple of women, aged 18 to 49 years, made up the cohort. For each donor, CD4 naive and CD4 memory were each run on three plates, CD8 naive on two plates, and CD8 memory on one plate. To estimate repertoire size and how much clonotypes are shared between individuals, the study performed deep sequencing of blood TCR repertoires from about 5 healthy adults. To increase sequencing depth and limit assay-specific biases, different laboratories used diverse techniques to prepare libraries and sequence TCR repertoires. Leukapheresis yielded between about 0.9 and 10 billion PBMCs per donor. Paper-wide results and their limitations: Even with the large sequencing depth, rarefaction of the sorted-subset datasets indicated that sequencing was incomplete. Compared with non-shared clonotypes, the clonotypes found in all four sorted-subset donors had higher generation probabilities. Naive subsets generally had larger estimated clonotype richness than memory subsets. Because the study included a small number of donors, the genetic and exposure-history diversity represented was limited. When a handful of donors were compared, the shared fraction of clonotypes was about 5.5% for naive CD4, around 3.5% for naive CD8, about 2.4% for memory CD4, and roughly 0.43% for memory CD8. Sampling was limited to blood, and TCR repertoires in tissue likely differ from TCR repertoires in blood. Pairwise subsampling led to the expectation that sequencing depth would affect the degree of clonotype sharing among donors.

TCR CDR3 regions were amplified from genomic DNA by multiplex PCR using the deep immunoSEQ assay. Extracted genomic DNA from each cell subset was spread evenly across all wells of several immunoSEQ 96-well plates, with each plate serving as a replicate. For sorted subsets, around 0.2 ug of genomic DNA, equivalent to some 30,000 T cell genomes, went into each replicate PCR. Purified libraries were quantified with a Qubit 3.0 fluorometer, sized on a Bioanalyzer 2100, and re-quantified with the KAPA Library Quantification kit. Every immunoSEQ 96-well plate was sequenced on a dedicated single-read 150-cycle Illumina NextSeq 550 flow cell. Turning to the authors' computational methods: Because the immunoSEQ output held only junctional sequences and lacked quality scores, the filtering could not match the filtering applied to full-length reads. To assign V/J genes and CDR3, sequences were annotated against IMGT germline references using PyIR, a Python wrapper for IgBLAST v1.9. Reads were filtered out if the reads had weak V/J assignments (E-value above 1e-6), no CDR3, stop codons, out-of-frame junctions, or ambiguous translated residues. V3J clonotypes were defined as sequences sharing an identical inferred V gene, J gene, and CDR3 amino acid sequence. Percentage overlap between repertoires was calculated by dividing the number of shared unique clonotypes by the size of the smaller repertoire. Three approaches were used to assess repertoire richness: RTK rarefaction, the Chao1 estimator, and Recon v2.1 estimates of unobserved clonotypes. Generation probabilities were computed with OLGA for all TCRbeta clonotypes obtained by the gDNA method from several donors. TCRdb limited this immuneACCESS table to in-frame rearrangements with V and J called. A share of clones is missing; checked studies link under half to unresolved V genes, and the rest is unexplained. V, J and clone size are taken as reported in that table, and D and trimming were inferred from the DNA itself. Recorded for this sample are roughly 1 million clones; about 76% of them occurred a single time. The biggest ten clones account for 1.4% to 1.5% of the sample.

Points on this clone: Its recognized antigen is unknown. At one end, the junction sequence differs from germline, possibly due to a read error.

Donors were healthy HIV-negative adults with no recently reported acute infections or vaccinations. Every donor was a Caucasian adult living in Nashville, Tennessee, USA. Magnetic negative selection was used to enrich CD4+ T cells, after which naive cells were positively selected on CD45RA and the negative fraction became the memory subset. Blood was obtained by leukapheresis, after which PBMCs were separated by Ficoll-Histopaque density gradient centrifugation and cryopreserved in liquid nitrogen vapor phase. Analytical flow cytometry was used to check the purity and quantity of every magnetically sorted T cell population. From each sorted fraction, genomic DNA was isolated and quantified by UV absorbance on a Nanodrop 2000c. Looking up the germline V gene yields CDR1 SGHDT and CDR2 YYEEEE. The CDR3 sequence holds 13 residues, the cysteine and phenylalanine included. The kept DNA is CDR3 alone, 39 bases in frame from the first base.

Sequences were obtained from memory CD4+ T cells sorted from blood. The sample's cell subset or site, from its label and the paper: CD45RA-negative fraction. This TCR came from a man between 18 and 29 years old in good health. The sequence is built from TRBV5-6 and TRBJ2-7; TRBD2 agrees with 7 junctional bases. The DNA reads as follows: TGTGCCAGCAGCTTGGAAAGGGGAACTAGCGAGAGTTTC. Translated, this gives CASSLERGTSESF.